Sequencing of this TCR beta chain was carried out in a study of graft-versus-host responses after intestinal transplantation. Across the whole study: Each transplant was multivisceral, liver-intestinal, or isolated intestinal. Every recipient underwent anti-thymocyte globulin induction, then tacrolimus and steroids for roughly three years. Overall study results and limits: There was an association between peak levels of circulating GvH clones and early post-transplant HvG declines. Detection of GvH clones occurred in recipient marrow, and some had their first appearance in ileum or blood.

Turning to this clone: Its specificity is unknown.

Germline CDR1 and CDR2: PRHDT and FYEKMQ (reference sequence). V lost 3 bases and J lost 7, with 6 bases in between. The CDR3 is 11 residues long. Generated by immunoSEQ multiplex PCR, the TCRdb table keeps only in-frame clones and is missing some. The repertoire holds more than 90,000 clones, with just over 90% as singletons. The specimen was unstimulated CD4+ T cells sorted from spleen or lymph node cells, collected before transplant. The origin of this receptor is a human donor who was the organ donor for an intestinal transplant. The chain uses TRBV13 and TRBJ2-5; D not certain. DNA of the CDR3: TGTGCCAGCAGCTTCCGCGGGACCCAGTACTTC. Translation gives CASSFRGTQYF.